The 27 T cell receptor beta chains reported below all come from one sample, sequenced in a study of graft-versus-host responses after intestinal transplantation. Sequenced by immunoSEQ multiplex PCR; TCRdb stores in-frame clones only, minus some. The sample shows 35,000 to 40,000 clones, 90% to 95% of them seen only once. The sample was PBMCs, taken 16 days after intestinal transplant. The receptors derive from a human patient who received an intestinal transplant, so some T cells may come from the graft donor.

This clone was seen more than once but under ten times. The chain combines TRBV11-3 with TRBJ2-1; D not certain. The CDR3 contains 15 residues. The germline CDR1 and CDR2 sequences are SGHNT and YENEEA. The V end was cut by 5 bases, the J end by 0 bases, with 11 bases between. CDR3 residues: CASSPGGTSYNEQFF. The CDR3 DNA is TGTGCCAGCAGCCCGGGCGGAACCTCCTACAATGAGCAGTTCTTC.

The chain couples TRBV13 to TRBJ2-7; the D gene is possibly TRBD1 (6 bases). The V end lost 6 bases, the J end lost 6 bases, and 15 bases lay between the germline ends. From germline, CDR1 is PRHDT and CDR2 FYEKMQ (reference sequence). The CDR3 covers 13 residues. CDR3 in DNA: TGTGCCAGCAGTTCGAGACAGGCCTCCGAGCAGTACTTC. Its translation: CASSSRQASEQYF.

Turning to this clone: This CDR3 is also generated by other DNA sequences in the sample. The chain couples TRBV28 to TRBJ1-4, with D maybe TRBD1 (5 bases). This CDR3 is 14 amino acids long. In germline, CDR1 is MDHEN, CDR2 SYDVKM. V lost 9 bases, J lost 8 bases, and 19 bases lay in between. The CDR3 sequence: CASSAPGIGEKLFF. The DNA for the CDR3 is TGTGCCAGTAGCGCCCCAGGGATTGGGGAAAAACTGTTTTTT.

The chain uses TRBV7-9 and TRBJ2-3; 8 bases are shared with TRBD2. Trimming removed 6 bases from V and 2 bases from J; junction bases left unmatched: 13. The CDR3 loop spans 17 amino acids. Germline V gives CDR1 SEHNR, CDR2 FQNEAQ (reference sequence). The CDR3 reads CASSNRAREVDTDTQYF. For the CDR3, the DNA is TGTGCCAGCAGTAACCGGGCGCGGGAGGTTGACACAGATACGCAGTATTTT. Drawing the rest from reference TRBV7-9 and TRBJ2-3, the complete variable domain is DTGVSQNPRHKITKRGQNVTFRCDPISEHNRLYWYRQTLGQGPEFLTYFQNEAQLEKSRLLSDRFSAERPKGSFSTLEIQRTEQGDSAMYLCASSNRAREVDTDTQYFGPGTRLTVL.

The chain links TRBV13 to TRBJ2-1, with 7 bases matching TRBD1. The CDR3 extends over 16 amino acids. CDR1 is PRHDT and CDR2 is FYEKMQ in the germline V gene (reference sequence). Losses at the gene ends were 0 bases for V and 0 bases for J; bases not matched to a gene: 2. The CDR3, as DNA: TGTGCCAGCAGCTTAGGAACAGGGGCCTCCTACAATGAGCAGTTCTTC. The encoded protein is CASSLGTGASYNEQFF.

This chain joins TRBV28 and TRBJ1-3; D remains unclear. V was trimmed by 10 bases and J by 4 bases, leaving 11 bases between them. This CDR3 is built from 12 residues. Germline-derived CDR1 and CDR2 are MDHEN and SYDVKM. CDR3 sequence (DNA): TGTGCCACGACTCACGGGGGAAACACCATATATTTT. Translating gives CATTHGGNTIYF.

The J gene is TRBJ2-1, the V gene TRBV5-1; 7 bases map to TRBD1. V lost 3 bases to trimming and J lost 4 bases; unmatched junction nucleotides: 4. This CDR3 has 14 residues. The V gene's germline CDR1 is SGHRS and CDR2 YFSETQ. The CDR3 region has the DNA TGCGCCAGCAGCTACCGACAGGGTTACAATGAGCAGTTCTTC. It is translated as CASSYRQGYNEQFF.

The chain has TRBV6-5 and TRBJ2-7; possible D gene TRBD2, 5 bases. Per the germline V gene, CDR1 is MNHEY and CDR2 is SVGAGI. V was shortened by 5 bases and J by 4 bases, with 12 bases between the two germline ends. CDR3 length equals 13 residues. For the CDR3, the DNA is TGTGCCAGCAGTCCACACAGCGGATACGAGCAGTACTTC. It encodes CASSPHSGYEQYF.

The chain combines TRBV11-3 with TRBJ2-1; D is uncertain. The V and J ends lost 2 bases and 6 bases respectively, with 14 bases between them. CDR3 size: 15 residues. Germline V gene data show CDR1 as SGHNT and CDR2 as YENEEA. CDR3: CASSLWNSPLNEQFF. DNA for the CDR3: TGTGCCAGCAGCTTATGGAACTCCCCCCTCAATGAGCAGTTCTTC.

The J gene is TRBJ2-3, the V gene TRBV6-1; D may match TRBD1 or TRBD2 (5 bases each). CDR3 length: 13 amino acids. Per the germline V gene, CDR1 is MNHNS and CDR2 is SASEGT. V dropped 4 bases and J dropped 6 bases, with 11 bases sitting between them. Written as DNA, the CDR3 is TGTGCCAGCAGTGGAATATGGGGGGATACGCAGTATTTT. Translated: CASSGIWGDTQYF.

This rearrangement joins TRBV10-3 to TRBJ2-2, with 14 bases that match TRBD2. V gave up 6 bases and J gave up 3 bases; unmatched junction bases: 9. The CDR3 extends over 18 amino acids. CDR1 ENHRY and CDR2 SYGVKD come from the germline V gene. Here the CDR3 reads CAIRGLAGESGHTGELFF. The CDR3 nucleotides read TGTGCCATCAGGGGACTAGCGGGAGAGTCAGGTCACACCGGGGAGCTGTTTTTT.

This clone was counted a single time. The chain carries TRBV4-1 and TRBJ2-7; D is ambiguous. Germline values: CDR1 MGHRA, CDR2 YSYEKL. This CDR3 region has 14 residues. The V end was cut by 2 bases, the J end by 0 bases, with 8 bases between. The CDR3 coding sequence is TGCGCCAGCAGCCAACAAGCCTTCTCCTACGAGCAGTACTTC. This sequence encodes CASSQQAFSYEQYF.

This clone showed up just a few times. As DNA, the CDR3 is TGTGCCAGTAGTACCCGACTAGCGGATGGGGCAGATACGCAGTATTTT. This gives the protein CASSTRLADGADTQYF. The chain combines TRBV19 with TRBJ2-3; TRBD2 agrees at 9 bases. CDR1 is LNHDA and CDR2 is SQIVND in the germline V gene (reference sequence). The CDR3 sequence is 16 residues long. The junction had 9 bases not matched to a gene; V was cut back by 4 bases and J by 4 bases.

This rearrangement joins TRBV28 to TRBJ2-5; no clear D gene. Germline CDR1 reads MDHEN; CDR2 reads SYDVKM. The ends were cut back, 5 bases at V and 1 base at J, with 11 bases in the middle. This CDR3 contains 14 residues. This CDR3 reads CASSTSGLQETQYF. The CDR3 nucleotides are TGTGCCAGCAGTACGTCAGGTCTCCAAGAGACCCAGTACTTC.

The chain joins TRBV7-9 to TRBJ2-5; no reliable D call. The germline gives CDR1 SEHNR, CDR2 FQNEAQ (reference sequence). The V gene lost 0 bases and the J gene lost 5 bases, with 4 bases spanning the gap. The CDR3 length is 12 residues. The DNA for the CDR3 is TGTGCCAGCAGCTTAGCGGATGAGACCCAGTACTTC. This codes for CASSLADETQYF.

This rearrangement joins TRBV18 to TRBJ2-7; D gene unclear. The CDR3 runs to 16 residues. Germline V lookup: CDR1 KGHSH, CDR2 LQKENI. V lost 3 bases and J 5 bases, leaving 20 bases between the germline ends. The CDR3 here is CASSPPILTGRNEQYF. CDR3 DNA: TGTGCCAGCTCACCTCCAATTCTTACCGGCAGAAACGAGCAGTACTTC.

The chain employs TRBV5-4 and TRBJ1-1; no firm D call. V lost 0 bases and J 0 bases, leaving 6 bases between the germline ends. The germline V gene encodes CDR1 SGHNT and CDR2 YYREEE (reference sequence). The CDR3 length is 14 residues. The CDR3: CASSLDSLNTEAFF. In nucleotides, the CDR3 is TGTGCCAGCAGCTTGGACAGCCTGAACACTGAAGCTTTCTTT.

The chain has TRBV9 and TRBJ2-5, with 7 bases lining up with TRBD1. Germline assignment: CDR1 SGDLS and CDR2 YYNGEE. The CDR3 spans 16 residues. With 0 bases clipped from V and 5 bases from J, the junction kept 10 bases outside the gene matches. Written as DNA, the CDR3 is TGTGCCAGCAGCGTAGAGGAACTACCCAGGGGGGAGACCCAGTACTTC. Protein: CASSVEELPRGETQYF.

The J gene is TRBJ1-5, the V gene TRBV2; no firm D call. The V gene's germline CDR1 is SNHLY and CDR2 FYNNEI. V dropped 2 bases and J dropped 0 bases, with 11 bases sitting between them. The CDR3 spans 16 residues. CDR3: CASSESGNISNQPQHF. CDR3 sequence (DNA): TGTGCCAGCAGTGAAAGTGGGAATATTAGCAATCAGCCCCAGCATTTT.

The chain uses TRBV27 and TRBJ2-7, with 9 positions matching TRBD1. Trimming cost V 5 bases and J 3 bases; bases outside gene matches: 8. Germline loops: CDR1 MNHEY, CDR2 SMNVEV (reference sequence). The CDR3 totals 15 residues. This chain's CDR3 is CASSQDRGYYYEQYF. Written as DNA, the CDR3 is TGTGCCAGCAGTCAAGACAGGGGGTACTACTACGAGCAGTACTTC.

As for this clone: This CDR3 is also generated by other DNA sequences in the sample. The V and J genes are TRBV28 and TRBJ2-1; TRBD2 agrees at 8 bases. CDR1 is MDHEN and CDR2 is SYDVKM in the germline V gene. The length of the CDR3 is 15 residues. J lost 2 bases, V lost 10 bases, and 10 bases had no gene match. The CDR3 here is CATYEAGDAYNEQFF. For the CDR3, the DNA is TGTGCCACTTACGAAGCGGGAGATGCCTACAATGAGCAGTTCTTC.

The chain is built from TRBV21-1 and TRBJ2-3; the D call of TRBD2 is as the table states it, not checked on the DNA. TRBV21-1 corresponds to a pseudogene. The CDR3 has 15 amino acids. The CDR3 reads CASSKRRDNTDTQYF. The CDR3, as DNA: TGTGCCAGCAGCAAAAGGAGGGATAATACAGATACGCAGTATTTT.

Concerning this clone itself: Other nucleotide sequences from this sample produce the same CDR3. V is TRBV7-3 and J is TRBJ2-1; 7 bases map to TRBD1. Germline CDR1 reads SGHTA; CDR2 reads FQGTGA. The CDR3 length is 16 residues. J lost 6 bases, V lost 5 bases, and 13 bases had no gene match. CDR3 sequence: CASSPFRKGAGNEQFF. The CDR3 DNA follows: TGTGCCAGCAGCCCTTTTAGGAAGGGGGCTGGCAATGAGCAGTTCTTC.

This chain joins TRBV5-6 and TRBJ1-1, with D maybe TRBD1 (6 bases). CDR3 length: 14 residues. Germline assignment: CDR1 SGHDT and CDR2 YYEEEE. The V end lost 6 bases, the J end lost 4 bases, and 16 bases lay between the germline ends. Here the CDR3 reads CASTEQGFGTEAFF. In DNA form, the CDR3 reads TGTGCCAGCACCGAACAGGGTTTCGGCACTGAAGCTTTCTTT. The complete variable domain, with remaining parts taken from reference TRBV5-6 and TRBJ1-1, reads DAGVTQSPTHLIKTRGQQVTLRCSPKSGHDTVSWYQQALGQGPQFIFQYYEEEERQRGNFPDRFSGHQFPNYSSELNVNALLLGDSALYLCASTEQGFGTEAFFGQGTRLTVV.

This clone appeared a few times. The chain carries TRBV6-6 and TRBJ2-7; D may be TRBD1 or TRBD2 (6 bases each). Germline CDR1 reads MNHNY; CDR2 reads SVGAGI (reference sequence). V was trimmed by 6 bases and J by 1 base, leaving 10 bases between them. This CDR3 has 13 amino acids. The DNA of the CDR3 is TGTGCCAGCAGGCGGGACATTTCCTACGAGCAGTACTTC. It codes for CASRRDISYEQYF.

The chain employs TRBV27 and TRBJ2-3; D might be TRBD2 (6 bases). The CDR3 totals 17 residues. V gave up 0 bases and J gave up 0 bases, with 13 bases separating them. Germline V gene lookup returns CDR1 MNHEY and CDR2 SMNVEV (reference sequence). The CDR3 loop reads CASSLSRTTPSTDTQYF. CDR3 nucleotide sequence: TGTGCCAGCAGTTTATCCCGGACTACCCCTAGCACAGATACGCAGTATTTT.

This clone was seen just once. This chain uses TRBV2 with TRBJ2-5; 13 bases fit TRBD2. The CDR3 contains 17 residues. Germline values: CDR1 SNHLY, CDR2 FYNNEI. V gave up 5 bases and J gave up 1 base; unmatched junction bases: 7. Here the CDR3 reads CASSRTSGSLFQETQYF. CDR3 bases: TGTGCCAGCAGTCGGACTAGCGGGAGTCTTTTCCAAGAGACCCAGTACTTC.